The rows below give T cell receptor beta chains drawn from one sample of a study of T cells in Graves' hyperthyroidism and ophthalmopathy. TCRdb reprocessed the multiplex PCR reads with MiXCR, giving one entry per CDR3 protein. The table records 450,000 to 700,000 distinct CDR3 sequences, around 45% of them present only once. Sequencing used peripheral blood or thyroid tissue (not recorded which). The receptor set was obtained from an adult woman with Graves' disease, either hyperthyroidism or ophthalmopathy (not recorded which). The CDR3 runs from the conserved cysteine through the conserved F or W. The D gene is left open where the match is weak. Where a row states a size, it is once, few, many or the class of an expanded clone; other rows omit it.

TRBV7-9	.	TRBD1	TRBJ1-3	CASRAPGQGRNYGYTIYF	TGTGCCAGCAGGGCCCCCGGACAGGGACGTAACTATGGCTACACCATATATTTT
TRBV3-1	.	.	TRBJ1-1	CASSPGSGTEAFF	TGTGCCAGCAGCCCTGGGTCCGGGACTGAAGCTTTCTTT
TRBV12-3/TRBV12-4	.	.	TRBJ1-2	CASSFLQTNYGYTF	TGTGCCAGCAGCTTCCTACAGACTAACTATGGCTACACCTTC
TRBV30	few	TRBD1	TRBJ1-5	CAYDRGNQPQHF	TGTGCCTATGACAGGGGCAATCAGCCCCAGCATTTT
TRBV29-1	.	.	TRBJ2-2	CSVEGVNTGELFF	TGCAGCGTTGAGGGCGTGAACACCGGGGAGCTGTTTTTT
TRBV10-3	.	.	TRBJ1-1	CAIRNEGVVTEAFF	TGTGCCATCAGAAACGAGGGGGTGGTCACTGAAGCTTTCTTT
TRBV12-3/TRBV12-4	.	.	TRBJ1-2	CASSPGRNFYGYTF	TGTGCCAGCAGTCCAGGACGGAACTTCTATGGCTACACCTTC
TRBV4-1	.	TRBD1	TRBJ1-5	CASSQDVPSGQGRYQPQHF	TGCGCCAGCAGCCAAGATGTCCCCTCCGGACAGGGGCGGTATCAGCCCCAGCATTTT
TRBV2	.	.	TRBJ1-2	CASSELWRDYGYTF	TGTGCCAGCAGTGAATTATGGCGGGACTATGGCTACACCTTC
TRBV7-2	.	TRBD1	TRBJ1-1	CASSLRQGGTEAFF	TGTGCCAGCAGCTTAAGACAGGGGGGGACTGAAGCTTTCTTT
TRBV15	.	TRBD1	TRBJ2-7	CATSRDRQGNEQYF	TGTGCCACCAGCAGAGATAGACAGGGAAACGAGCAGTACTTC